The TCR beta chain described here comes from a study of glioma-infiltrating T cells after dendritic cell vaccination. Across the whole study: Dendritic cell vaccine was injected intradermally three times, biweekly.

None of the glioblastoma patients had an isocitrate dehydrogenase mutation. Primers: 60 V beta forward and 13 J beta reverse. The data were produced by immunoSEQ multiplex PCR, yet TCRdb's version contains in-frame clones alone and is incomplete. The data contain fewer than 110,000 clones, roughly 79% of them singletons. Study findings and constraints: Complete blood and tumor specimen sets were limited to few patients.

Points on this clone: The antigen is unknown.

CDR1 is SGHAT and CDR2 is FQDESV in the germline V gene (reference sequence). V shed 5 bases, J shed 7 bases, and the junction held 13 bases outside the gene matches. The CDR3 has 15 residues. This chain links TRBV11-1 with TRBJ1-1; 7 nucleotides align to TRBD1. The sequences come from blood, collected before dendritic cell vaccination. This clonotype was sampled from a human donor with glioblastoma. CDR3 DNA: TGTGCCAGCAGCCCAGGGGGGTTGGTCGACGATGAAGCTTTCTTT. Amino acids: CASSPGGLVDDEAFF.